The rows below give T cell receptor beta chains drawn from one sample of a study of OX40 agonist ivuxolimab in advanced cancers. TCRdb's copy holds only in-frame clones and misses some; the assay was immunoSEQ multiplex PCR. The repertoire holds tens of thousands of clones, with 65% to 90% as singletons. The sequences come from CD4+ or CD8+ T cells sorted from blood, collected in a trial of the OX40 agonist ivuxolimab. The receptors come from an adult with an advanced solid tumor such as melanoma, head and neck, liver or kidney cancer. CDR3s include the opening cysteine and the closing phenylalanine or tryptophan. The D gene is left open where the match is weak. Clone size is given for some rows only: seen once, a few or many times, or a class if the clone is expanded.

V: TRBV5-1
size: NA
J: TRBJ1-6
D: NA
CDR3: CASSLDGRGNSPLHF
DNA: TGCGCCAGCAGCCTGGACGGTAGGGGTAATTCACCCCTCCACTTT

V: TRBV18
size: NA
J: TRBJ2-1
D: TRBD2
CDR3: CASSPPSGGAYNEQFF
DNA: TGTGCCAGCTCACCTCCTAGCGGGGGGGCCTACAATGAGCAGTTCTTC

V: TRBV29-1
size: NA
J: TRBJ1-4
D: TRBD1
CDR3: CSAVGQRNEKLFF
DNA: TGCAGCGCGGTGGGACAGCGTAATGAAAAACTGTTTTTT

V: TRBV29-1
size: NA
J: TRBJ2-7
D: NA
CDR3: CSVADLEVSYEQYF
DNA: TGCAGCGTTGCGGATCTAGAAGTGTCCTACGAGCAGTACTTC

V: TRBV5-1
size: NA
J: TRBJ2-7
D: NA
CDR3: CASSLLPRRGGGSEQYF
DNA: TGCGCCAGCAGCTTGCTCCCCCGGAGGGGCGGGGGCTCTGAGCAGTACTTC

V: TRBV7-2
size: NA
J: TRBJ1-1
D: NA
CDR3: CASSLTGYTEAFF
DNA: TGTGCCAGCAGCTTAACAGGGTACACTGAAGCTTTCTTT

V: TRBV19
size: NA
J: TRBJ2-7
D: NA
CDR3: CASSMPGVGGSYEQYF
DNA: TGTGCCAGTAGTATGCCAGGGGTTGGAGGCTCCTACGAGCAGTACTTC

V: TRBV2
size: NA
J: TRBJ1-5
D: NA
CDR3: CASSVRVGNQPQHF
DNA: TGTGCCAGCAGTGTAAGGGTGGGCAATCAGCCCCAGCATTTT

V: TRBV5-1
size: NA
J: TRBJ1-1
D: NA
CDR3: CASSLQAGSLGGEAFF
DNA: TGCGCCAGCAGCCTGCAGGCGGGCTCATTGGGGGGTGAAGCTTTCTTT

V: TRBV7-2
size: NA
J: TRBJ2-5
D: TRBD1
CDR3: CASSPHAWAGGLKTQYF
DNA: TGTGCCAGCAGCCCGCACGCTTGGGCAGGGGGCTTGAAGACCCAGTACTTC

V: TRBV5-5
size: NA
J: TRBJ2-7
D: TRBD1
CDR3: CASSFSGQGYEQYF
DNA: TGTGCCAGCAGCTTTTCGGGACAGGGGTACGAGCAGTACTTC

V: TRBV4-3
size: NA
J: TRBJ1-3
D: NA
CDR3: CASSQESGTGNTIYF
DNA: TGCGCCAGCAGCCAAGAATCTGGAACTGGAAACACCATATATTTT

V: TRBV5-4
size: NA
J: TRBJ2-3
D: TRBD2
CDR3: CASSLEPSGGAGDTQYF
DNA: TGTGCCAGCAGCTTGGAACCTAGCGGGGGGGCCGGAGATACGCAGTATTTT

V: TRBV23-1
size: NA
J: TRBJ2-7
D: TRBD1
CDR3: CASSHKSDPGQATYEQYF
DNA: TGCGCCAGCAGTCATAAATCGGATCCGGGACAGGCGACCTACGAGCAGTACTTC

V: TRBV5-1
size: NA
J: TRBJ1-2
D: TRBD1
CDR3: CASSWGTGSGYTF
DNA: TGCGCCAGCAGCTGGGGGACAGGGTCAGGCTACACCTTC

V: TRBV10-1
size: few
J: TRBJ1-6
D: NA
CDR3: CASSEGSYNSPLHF
DNA: TGCGCCAGCAGTGAGGGATCCTATAATTCACCCCTCCACTTT

V: TRBV7-9
size: NA
J: TRBJ2-2
D: TRBD2
CDR3: CASSSTSGGATGELFF
DNA: TGTGCCAGCAGCTCCACTAGCGGGGGGGCCACCGGGGAGCTGTTTTTT

V: TRBV5-6
size: NA
J: TRBJ1-6
D: TRBD1
CDR3: CASSFLLQGAVSPLHF
DNA: TGTGCCAGCAGCTTTCTCTTGCAGGGGGCAGTTTCACCCCTCCACTTT

V: TRBV6-5
size: NA
J: TRBJ1-5
D: NA
CDR3: CASSWDGNQPQHF
DNA: TGTGCCAGCAGCTGGGACGGGAATCAGCCCCAGCATTTT

V: TRBV18
size: NA
J: TRBJ1-5
D: NA
CDR3: CASSPGTLDQPQHF
DNA: TGTGCCAGCTCCCCGGGCACCTTGGATCAGCCCCAGCATTTT

V: TRBV7-9
size: NA
J: TRBJ1-2
D: TRBD1
CDR3: CASSENRGGYTF
DNA: TGTGCCAGCAGCGAAAACAGGGGAGGCTACACCTTC

V: TRBV6-6
size: NA
J: TRBJ1-6
D: NA
CDR3: CASRRSGAGDSPLHF
DNA: TGTGCCAGCAGACGATCGGGGGCAGGGGACTCACCCCTCCACTTT

V: TRBV7-9
size: NA
J: TRBJ1-2
D: NA
CDR3: CASSPGAASYGYTF
DNA: TGTGCCAGCAGCCCAGGGGCCGCCAGCTATGGCTACACCTTC

V: TRBV7-8
size: NA
J: TRBJ1-2
D: TRBD1
CDR3: CASSLGGGGASPSNYGYTF
DNA: TGTGCCAGCAGCTTAGGTGGAGGGGGCGCTTCCCCCTCTAACTATGGCTACACCTTC

V: TRBV6-6
size: NA
J: TRBJ1-2
D: NA
CDR3: CASRNIGGDGYTF
DNA: TGTGCCAGCAGAAACATTGGGGGCGACGGCTACACCTTC

V: TRBV7-9
size: NA
J: TRBJ1-5
D: TRBD1
CDR3: CASSPPGQGNQPQHF
DNA: TGTGCCAGCAGTCCCCCTGGACAGGGAAATCAGCCCCAGCATTTT

V: TRBV4-3
size: NA
J: TRBJ2-2
D: NA
CDR3: CASSPTHLNTGELFF
DNA: TGCGCCAGCAGCCCAACCCACCTGAACACCGGGGAGCTGTTTTTT

V: TRBV18
size: NA
J: TRBJ2-7
D: NA
CDR3: CASSPGANPYEQYF
DNA: TGTGCCAGCTCACCCGGCGCAAACCCCTACGAGCAGTACTTC

V: TRBV5-1
size: NA
J: TRBJ1-4
D: TRBD1
CDR3: CASSPNRGPPNEKLFF
DNA: TGCGCCAGCAGCCCCAACAGGGGGCCCCCTAATGAAAAACTGTTTTTT

V: TRBV7-2
size: once
J: TRBJ2-3
D: NA
CDR3: CASSLIRDTQYF
DNA: TGTGCCAGCAGCTTAATCAGGGATACGCAGTATTTT

V: TRBV10-1
size: NA
J: TRBJ1-3
D: NA
CDR3: CASTVGSGNTIYF
DNA: TGCGCCAGCACGGTAGGATCTGGAAACACCATATATTTT

V: TRBV4-3
size: NA
J: TRBJ1-2
D: NA
CDR3: CASSHGTLRHYGYTF
DNA: TGCGCCAGCAGCCACGGGACTTTGAGGCACTATGGCTACACCTTC

V: TRBV10-3
size: NA
J: TRBJ1-2
D: TRBD1
CDR3: CAILGQGASDYTF
DNA: TGTGCCATCCTAGGACAGGGGGCGTCTGACTACACCTTC

V: TRBV7-2
size: NA
J: TRBJ2-3
D: NA
CDR3: CASSQGLGLSNTQYF
DNA: TGTGCCAGCAGCCAGGGGTTGGGCCTCAGCAATACGCAGTATTTT

V: TRBV28
size: few
J: TRBJ1-5
D: NA
CDR3: CASSLSDRQSSSQHF
DNA: TGTGCCAGCAGTTTATCGGACCGTCAAAGTTCGTCCCAGCATTTT

V: TRBV19
size: NA
J: TRBJ2-5
D: NA
CDR3: CASSIGWGETQYF
DNA: TGTGCCAGTAGTATTGGGTGGGGAGAGACCCAGTACTTC

V: TRBV11-3
size: NA
J: TRBJ2-1
D: NA
CDR3: CASSSVGGSEQFF
DNA: TGTGCCAGCAGCTCAGTAGGGGGGAGTGAGCAGTTCTTC

V: TRBV27
size: NA
J: TRBJ1-4
D: TRBD1
CDR3: CASSPRGQGGEKLFF
DNA: TGTGCCAGCAGTCCGAGAGGACAGGGGGGCGAAAAACTGTTTTTT

V: TRBV18
size: NA
J: TRBJ1-4
D: NA
CDR3: CASSPPGGEGEKLFF
DNA: TGTGCCAGCTCACCACCAGGGGGAGAAGGCGAAAAACTGTTTTTT

V: TRBV19
size: NA
J: TRBJ2-4
D: NA
CDR3: CASRGGAKNIQYF
DNA: TGTGCCAGTAGAGGCGGAGCCAAAAACATTCAGTACTTC

V: TRBV6-1
size: NA
J: TRBJ1-2
D: NA
CDR3: CAALEGSSAYGYTF
DNA: TGTGCTGCACTGGAAGGGTCATCAGCGTATGGCTACACCTTC

V: TRBV2
size: few
J: TRBJ2-2
D: TRBD1
CDR3: CASNRGTGELFF
DNA: TGTGCCAGCAACAGGGGTACCGGGGAGCTGTTTTTT

V: TRBV5-4
size: NA
J: TRBJ1-2
D: NA
CDR3: CASSFGDYGYTF
DNA: TGTGCCAGCAGCTTCGGGGACTATGGCTACACCTTC

V: TRBV12-5
size: NA
J: TRBJ2-7
D: NA
CDR3: CASGLRGYPSYEQYF
DNA: TGTGCTAGTGGTTTGAGAGGGTACCCTTCCTACGAGCAGTACTTC